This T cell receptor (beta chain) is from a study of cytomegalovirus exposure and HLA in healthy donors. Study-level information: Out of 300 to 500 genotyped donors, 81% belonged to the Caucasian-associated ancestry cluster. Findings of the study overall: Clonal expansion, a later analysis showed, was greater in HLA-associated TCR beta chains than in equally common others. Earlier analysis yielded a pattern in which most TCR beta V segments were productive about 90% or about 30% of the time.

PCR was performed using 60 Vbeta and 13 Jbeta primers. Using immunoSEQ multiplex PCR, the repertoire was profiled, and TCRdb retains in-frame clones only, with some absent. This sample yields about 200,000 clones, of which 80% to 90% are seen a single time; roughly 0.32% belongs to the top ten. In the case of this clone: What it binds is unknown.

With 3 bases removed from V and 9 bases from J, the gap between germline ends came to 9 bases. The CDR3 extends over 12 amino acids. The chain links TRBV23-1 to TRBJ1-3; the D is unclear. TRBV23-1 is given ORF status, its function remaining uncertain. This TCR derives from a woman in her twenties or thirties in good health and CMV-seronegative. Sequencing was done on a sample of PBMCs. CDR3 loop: CASSHLARTIYF. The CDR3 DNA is TGCGCCAGCAGTCATCTCGCGCGCACCATATATTTT.